Listed here are 16 T cell receptor beta chains from one sample, sequenced in a study of T cells in tumors after PD-1 blockade. Profiled with immunoSEQ multiplex PCR; TCRdb holds only in-frame clones, not every one. Among roughly 33,000 clones listed, more than 70% were seen once. The sample consisted of PBMCs, taken before anti-PD-1 treatment. The receptor set was obtained from a human donor with basal cell carcinoma.

The V and J genes are TRBV7-6 and TRBJ1-6; perhaps TRBD1 as D (5 bases). The germline V gene encodes CDR1 SGHVS and CDR2 FNYEAQ. CDR3 size: 13 residues. V lost 1 base and J 12 bases, leaving 10 bases between the germline ends. The CDR3 region has the DNA TGTGCCAGCAGCTTAGTTCAGGGCGAACCCCTCCACTTT. Amino acids: CASSLVQGEPLHF.

This chain joins TRBV11-3 and TRBJ2-3; D assignment may be TRBD1 or TRBD2 (5 bases each). The V end was cut by 4 bases, the J end by 4 bases, with 15 bases between. The CDR3 runs 15 residues. Germline CDR1 is SGHNT and CDR2 is YENEEA. The CDR3 region has the DNA TGTGCCAGCAGCTCAGACGGGACGGGGCCAGATACGCAGTATTTT. Translation gives CASSSDGTGPDTQYF.

The chain uses TRBV10-3 and TRBJ2-1; 7 bases fit TRBD2. V shed 6 bases and J 2 bases; nucleotides not matched to a gene: 13. The germline gives CDR1 ENHRY, CDR2 SYGVKD. CDR3 length equals 17 residues. The CDR3, as DNA: TGTGCCATCAGGGCTACCGTGCGGGAGAGCCCCTACAATGAGCAGTTCTTC. It encodes CAIRATVRESPYNEQFF.

The chain recombines TRBV9 with TRBJ2-3; 11 nucleotides agree with TRBD1. CDR3 length: 16 residues. V was clipped by 3 bases and J by 5 bases; unmatched bases: 8. Germline loops: CDR1 SGDLS, CDR2 YYNGEE. The CDR3 loop is CASSAWTGGVLDTQYF. In DNA form, the CDR3 reads TGTGCCAGCAGCGCCTGGACAGGGGGCGTGTTAGATACGCAGTATTTT.

This chain uses TRBV6-6 with TRBJ1-5, with TRBD1 matching 7 bases. Losses at the gene ends were 6 bases for V and 5 bases for J; bases not matched to a gene: 7. The CDR3 is 14 residues long. From germline, CDR1 is MNHNY and CDR2 SVGAGI (reference sequence). CDR3 DNA sequence: TGTGCCAGCAGGGGAGGGACAGCCGATCAGCCCCAGCATTTT. It translates to CASRGGTADQPQHF.

The rearrangement joins TRBV30 to TRBJ2-5; 11 nucleotides line up with TRBD2. From germline, CDR1 is GTSNPN and CDR2 SVGIG (reference sequence). The CDR3 spans 14 residues. V was pared by 1 base and J by 4 bases, with 2 bases of the junction left unmatched. The CDR3 spells CAWSGLAGLETQYF. CDR3 nucleotide sequence: TGTGCCTGGAGTGGACTAGCGGGGTTAGAGACCCAGTACTTC.

The chain links TRBV7-2 to TRBJ2-4; tentative D call: TRBD1 (7 bases). This CDR3 comprises 15 residues. The germline V and J ends were trimmed by 6 bases and 8 bases, with 20 bases remaining between them. Germline loops: CDR1 SGHTA, CDR2 FQGNSA. CDR3 coding DNA: TGTGCCAGCAGTTTCCCTCGACAGGGCGGGGACATTCAGTACTTC. Its translation is CASSFPRQGGDIQYF.

V is TRBV9 and J is TRBJ1-4; 9 positions match TRBD1. This CDR3 spans 17 amino acids. CDR1 is SGDLS and CDR2 is YYNGEE in the germline V gene. After removal of 2 bases from V and 7 bases from J, the junction contained 12 bases not matched to a gene. The CDR3 here is CASSVAGTGTGSEKLFF. The DNA of the CDR3 is TGTGCCAGCAGCGTCGCAGGGACCGGGACAGGGAGTGAAAAACTGTTTTTT.

The chain recombines TRBV6-5 with TRBJ2-2; D perhaps matches TRBD1 (5 bases). The germline V gene has CDR1 MNHEY and CDR2 SVGAGI. The CDR3 has 13 amino acids. Trimming removed 4 bases at V and 6 bases at J, with 9 bases between. In DNA form, the CDR3 reads TGTGCCAGCAGTTTCGTCAGGGCCGGGGAGCTGTTTTTT. Translating gives CASSFVRAGELFF.

This chain joins TRBV30 and TRBJ2-1; D perhaps matches TRBD2 (6 bases). Per germline, CDR1 GTSNPN and CDR2 SVGIG (reference sequence). V gave up 4 bases and J gave up 4 bases, with 11 bases separating them. This CDR3 region has 13 residues. The CDR3 DNA is TGTGCCTGGACAGGGACTTATTACAATGAGCAGTTCTTC. Translated, it gives CAWTGTYYNEQFF.

The CDR3 protein is CASSGTGLKALHF. The CDR3 coding sequence is TGTGCCAGCTCCGGGACAGGTCTTAAGGCCCTCCACTTT. V usage is TRBV2 and J usage is TRBJ1-6, with 8 bases identical to TRBD1. The CDR3 is 13 amino acids. V shed 8 bases, J shed 14 bases, and the junction held 11 bases outside the gene matches. The germline V gene has CDR1 SNHLY and CDR2 FYNNEI.

The chain uses TRBV6-1 and TRBJ2-3; D call uncertain. Deletions cut 0 bases from V and 6 bases from J, with 16 bases between. Germline V CDR1 and CDR2: MNHNS, SASEGT. The CDR3 has 16 amino acids. The CDR3 sequence: CASSEAGSASRDTQYF. As DNA, the CDR3 is TGTGCCAGCAGTGAAGCGGGCTCGGCCTCGAGGGATACGCAGTATTTT.

A single count supports this clone. DNA for the CDR3: TGTGCCAGTAGCCGATTCGGGAGCGCCGATCTCCTAGCCAAAAACATTCAGTACTTC. Its protein product is CASSRFGSADLLAKNIQYF. This rearrangement joins TRBV19 to TRBJ2-4; D is perhaps TRBD2 (6 bases). Germline CDR1 reads LNHDA; CDR2 reads SQIVND (reference sequence). The length of the CDR3 is 19 residues. V dropped 6 bases and J dropped 0 bases, with 24 bases sitting between them.

This clone was found a few times. The J gene is TRBJ2-7, the V gene TRBV4-1; D may match TRBD1 or TRBD2 (5 bases each). The ends were cut back, 4 bases at V and 5 bases at J, with 15 bases in the middle. Germline loops: CDR1 MGHRA, CDR2 YSYEKL. The CDR3 is made up of 14 amino acids. CDR3 nucleotides: TGCGCCAGCAGCCGCGGACGGGACCGGGACGAGCAGTACTTC. It encodes CASSRGRDRDEQYF.

The chain couples TRBV7-2 to TRBJ2-2; 13 bases line up with TRBD2. There are 17 residues in the CDR3. Per the germline V gene, CDR1 is SGHTA and CDR2 is FQGNSA. The CDR3 loop is CPTSFTSGGANTGELFF. The DNA for the CDR3 is TGTCCCACCAGTTTTACTAGCGGGGGGGCAAACACCGGGGAGCTGTTTTTT.

The chain links TRBV4-1 to TRBJ2-3; D perhaps matches TRBD1 (5 bases). Germline V gene sequence: CDR1 MGHRA, CDR2 YSYEKL. V gave up 1 base and J gave up 4 bases, with 9 bases separating them. CDR3 length: 14 amino acids. The CDR3 here is CASSQAGIADTQYF. The CDR3, as DNA: TGCGCCAGCAGCCAAGCAGGGATCGCAGATACGCAGTATTTT.